This T cell receptor (beta chain) was obtained from a study of T cell responses to AZD1222 COVID-19 vaccine. Findings and limits, study-wide: The donor group comprised mostly white British people and more females; the analysis possibly underestimated clonal diversity.

Details on this clone: The antigen remains unidentified.

V shed 2 bases and J shed 6 bases, with 8 bases lying between them. From germline, CDR1 is SGHDT and CDR2 YYEEEE. The CDR3 has 13 amino acids. The data were produced by immunoSEQ multiplex PCR, yet TCRdb's version contains in-frame clones alone and is incomplete. The data contain some 120,000 clones, about nine tenths of them singletons. The clonotype originates from an adult in good health. This chain links TRBV5-6 with TRBJ2-2; TRBD1 is a possible D gene (5 bases). The sequenced sample was peripheral blood, obtained on day 0 of AZD1222 vaccination. The CDR3 loop is CASSFRGPGELFF. CDR3 coding DNA: TGTGCCAGCAGCTTTAGGGGCCCCGGGGAGCTGTTTTTT.